One and the same sample provided the 11 T cell receptor beta chains below, sequenced in a study of regulatory T cells in long-lasting Graves disease. Construction of TCR beta libraries relied on iRepertoire HTBI primers and on Arm-PCR targeting CDR3 regions. MiXCR, applied by TCRdb to the multiplex PCR reads, yields one record per CDR3 protein. The data hold under 700,000 distinct CDR3 sequences, with about 16% observed a single time. Regarding time point: newly diagnosed GD, antithyroid drugs for less than 3 months. PBMC-derived RNA was used for the TCR library. These data were likewise used in another study, on T cells in Graves' hyperthyroidism and ophthalmopathy.

This specimen was peripheral blood mononuclear cells (PBMCs), taken at new diagnosis, from a patient treated with antithyroid drugs. Receptor source: a woman aged 35-65 years with Graves disease.

There are many counts of this clonotype. V and J are TRBV2 and TRBJ1-1, with D maybe TRBD1 (6 bases). Germline CDR1 reads SNHLY; CDR2 reads FYNNEI. Trimming removed 7 bases at V and 1 base at J, with 16 bases between. The CDR3 covers 15 residues. This CDR3 reads CASTKLGGENTEAFF. The DNA for the CDR3 is TGTGCCAGCACCAAGTTGGGGGGCGAGAACACTGAAGCTTTCTTT.

This clonotype was seen only a few times. This sequence joins TRBV27 and TRBJ1-1; D is uncertain. With 8 bases removed from V and 10 bases from J, the gap between germline ends came to 14 bases. The CDR3 is 11 amino acids. Germline lookup yields CDR1 MNHEY and CDR2 SMNVEV (reference sequence). The CDR3, as DNA: TGTGCCAGCGGGGTTGGGGTGGCAGCTTTCTTT. It specifies CASGVGVAAFF.

In its sample, this clonotype was seen many times. The genes are TRBV18 and TRBJ2-5; D may be TRBD2 (5 bases). The CDR3 runs 15 residues. CDR1 and CDR2 (germline): KGHSH, LQKENI. Deletions cut 2 bases from V and 0 bases from J, with 10 bases between. The CDR3 loop is CASSPAQRDQETQYF. The CDR3 nucleotides read TGTGCCAGCTCACCAGCCCAGAGGGACCAAGAGACCCAGTACTTC.

The genes are TRBV10-1 and TRBJ2-3; 9 nucleotides agree with TRBD1. The CDR3 length is 15 residues. V lost 2 bases, J lost 1 base, and 1 base stayed unmatched. Germline CDR1 is WNHNN and CDR2 is SYGVQD (reference sequence). The CDR3 coding sequence is TGCGCCAGCAGTGAGGGGACAGGGCGCACAGATACGCAGTATTTT. Residues: CASSEGTGRTDTQYF.

The chain couples TRBV20-1 to TRBJ2-1; TRBD2 matches at 13 bases. CDR1 is DFQATT and CDR2 is SNEGSKA in the germline V gene (reference sequence). V lost 7 bases to trimming and J lost 8 bases; unmatched junction nucleotides: 11. The CDR3 length is 15 residues. The CDR3 protein is CSVTSLAGGLYEQFF. The CDR3 DNA reads as TGCAGTGTTACCTCACTAGCGGGGGGGCTCTATGAGCAGTTCTTC.

The table lists this clonotype with many counts. The chain uses TRBV19 and TRBJ1-4; D not resolved. The CDR3 loop spans 14 amino acids. Between the trimmed V and J ends, which lost 5 bases and 5 bases, there was a span of 12 bases. Germline-derived CDR1 and CDR2 are LNHDA and SQIVND (reference sequence). CDR3 region: CASSYAGINEKLFF. In DNA, the CDR3 is TGTGCCAGTAGTTACGCCGGGATCAATGAAAAACTGTTTTTT.

This chain joins TRBV30 and TRBJ1-1, with TRBD1 matching over 8 bases. V was clipped by 4 bases and J by 1 base; unmatched bases: 11. The V gene's germline CDR1 is GTSNPN and CDR2 SVGIG (reference sequence). The CDR3 has 16 amino acids. The CDR3 DNA sequence: TGTGCCTGGACGGTTCGGCAGGGGGCAAGGAACACTGAAGCTTTCTTT. Its protein product is CAWTVRQGARNTEAFF.

The sample holds many counts of this clonotype. The chain employs TRBV6-1 and TRBJ1-1; TRBD1 aligns across 9 bases. The CDR3 contains 15 residues. V was clipped by 9 bases and J by 4 bases; unmatched bases: 12. Germline CDR1 is MNHNS and CDR2 is SASEGT. CDR3 sequence reads: CASRRAGTGSTEAFF. The CDR3 DNA reads TGTGCCAGTAGAAGAGCCGGGACAGGGAGCACTGAAGCTTTCTTT.

The chain carries TRBV3-1 and TRBJ2-3; TRBD1 aligns across 7 bases. CDR1 is LGHDT and CDR2 is YNNKEL in the germline V gene (reference sequence). V lost 6 bases, J lost 2 bases, and 5 bases stayed unmatched. The CDR3 covers 14 residues. The CDR3 sequence: CASRLGTDTDTQYF. The CDR3 DNA follows: TGTGCCAGCAGACTCGGGACAGACACAGATACGCAGTATTTT.

In its sample, this clonotype was seen many times. The rearrangement uses TRBV15 and TRBJ2-1; D unresolved. The CDR3 covers 14 residues. The germline V gene encodes CDR1 LNHNV and CDR2 YYDKDF (reference sequence). Trimming cost V 2 bases and J 9 bases, with 14 bases left between them. This CDR3 reads CATSRRRGWGEQFF. In DNA form, the CDR3 reads TGTGCCACCAGCAGACGTAGAGGATGGGGTGAGCAGTTCTTC.

The table lists this clonotype with many counts. The J gene is TRBJ2-4, the V gene TRBV27; 9 nucleotides align to TRBD2. Germline V gene data show CDR1 as MNHEY and CDR2 as SMNVEV (reference sequence). After removal of 3 bases from V and 8 bases from J, the junction contained 5 bases not matched to a gene. The CDR3 extends over 14 amino acids. CDR3 in DNA: TGTGCCAGCAGTTTTGGCGGGGGGGCAGACATTCAGTACTTC. This encodes CASSFGGGADIQYF.